These 16 T cell receptor beta chains originate from one sample sequenced in a study of cytomegalovirus exposure and HLA in healthy donors. The PCR had 60 Vbeta and 13 Jbeta primers. Some clones are missing from TCRdb's copy, which holds only in-frame ones; the method was immunoSEQ multiplex PCR. The sample includes fewer than 140,000 clones, 82% of them seen just once. Material: PBMCs. The source is a man aged 50 to 59 in good health and CMV-seronegative.

V usage is TRBV28 and J usage is TRBJ2-3, with D hard to call. The V gene's germline CDR1 is MDHEN and CDR2 SYDVKM. V was shortened by 2 bases and J by 1 base, with 4 bases between the two germline ends. This CDR3 has 13 amino acids. The CDR3 loop reads CASSLRGTDTQYF. Written as DNA, the CDR3 is TGTGCCAGCAGTTTACGGGGCACAGATACGCAGTATTTT.

The rearrangement links TRBV16 to TRBJ1-5, with unresolved D. CDR1 is KGHSY, CDR2 FQNENV, per germline. The CDR3 has 16 residues. The V end was cut by 0 bases, the J end by 3 bases, with 12 bases between. The CDR3 protein is CASSQSRGQFNQPQHF. CDR3 coding DNA: TGTGCCAGCAGCCAATCCAGAGGGCAGTTCAATCAGCCCCAGCATTTT.

The chain employs TRBV5-1 and TRBJ1-2; 7 bases match TRBD1. Germline values: CDR1 SGHRS, CDR2 YFSETQ. The junction had 11 bases not matched to a gene; V was cut back by 1 base and J by 8 bases. This CDR3 is built from 15 residues. CDR3 in amino acids: CASSLLARQGGGYTF. DNA of the CDR3: TGCGCCAGCAGCTTGCTTGCCCGACAGGGCGGGGGCTACACCTTC.

V usage is TRBV30 and J usage is TRBJ2-3; 7 bases fit TRBD1. The germline V gene encodes CDR1 GTSNPN and CDR2 SVGIG (reference sequence). With 0 bases clipped from V and 0 bases from J, the junction kept 0 bases outside the gene matches. The CDR3 runs 14 residues. CDR3 protein: CAWSVQGSTDTQYF. CDR3 in DNA: TGTGCCTGGAGTGTACAGGGGAGCACAGATACGCAGTATTTT.

The V gene is TRBV7-8, the J gene TRBJ1-5, with 7 positions matching TRBD1. Germline trimming cut 6 bases from V and 7 bases from J; bases unmatched to any gene: 12. Germline loops: CDR1 SGHVS, CDR2 FQNEAQ. The CDR3 loop spans 15 amino acids. The CDR3 DNA sequence: TGTGCCAGCAGTTTGAGGAGGGACAGCCAGCAGCCCCAGCATTTT. The encoded protein is CASSLRRDSQQPQHF.

The chain carries TRBV6-5 and TRBJ2-5; 7 bases map to TRBD1. Germline CDR1 reads MNHEY; CDR2 reads SVGAGI. The J segment lost 1 base and the V segment lost 5 bases, leaving 4 bases of the junction unmatched. The CDR3 sequence is 14 residues long. CDR3: CASSKGQIQETQYF. CDR3 in DNA: TGTGCCAGCAGTAAGGGACAGATCCAAGAGACCCAGTACTTC.

This sequence joins TRBV11-2 and TRBJ2-5, with 7 nucleotides matching TRBD1. CDR1 and CDR2 (germline): SGHAT, FQNNGV. This CDR3 is built from 15 residues. Trimming took 5 bases from V and 4 from J; bases not matched to a gene: 10. CDR3 in amino acids: CASSQGRQGIETQYF. The CDR3 DNA reads TGTGCCAGCAGCCAAGGAAGACAGGGTATAGAGACCCAGTACTTC. Variable domain in full (rest from reference TRBV11-2 and TRBJ2-5): EAGVAQSPRYKIIEKRQSVAFWCNPISGHATLYWYQQILGQGPKLLIQFQNNGVVDDSQLPKDRFSAERLKGVDSTLKIQPAKLEDSAVYLCASSQGRQGIETQYFGPGTRLLVL.

This sequence joins TRBV6-6 and TRBJ2-7, with D hard to call. The germline V and J ends were trimmed by 2 bases and 2 bases, with 10 bases remaining between them. Germline CDR1 reads MNHNY; CDR2 reads SVGAGI (reference sequence). CDR3 length: 14 residues. Here the CDR3 DNA reads TGTGCCAGCAGTTACGGCGGCACAACCTACGAGCAGTACGTC. Translated, it gives CASSYGGTTYEQYV.

The V gene is TRBV4-3, the J gene TRBJ2-2; 16 nucleotides align to TRBD2. J was trimmed by 2 bases and V by 4 bases; bases with no gene match: 10. Germline-derived CDR1 and CDR2 are LGHNA and YSLEER. The CDR3 is made up of 20 amino acids. The CDR3 region is CASSRGPGLAGGLNTGELFF. For the CDR3, the DNA is TGCGCCAGCAGCCGCGGACCGGGACTAGCGGGGGGGCTTAACACCGGGGAGCTGTTTTTT.

This clone was observed a single time. V gene TRBV5-4 combines with J gene TRBJ1-1, with D unresolved. CDR1 and CDR2 (germline): SGHNT, YYREEE (reference sequence). V was clipped by 0 bases and J by 1 base, with 7 bases between them. This CDR3 contains 14 residues. CDR3: CASSLGSQNTEAFF. In nucleotides, the CDR3 is TGTGCCAGCAGCTTGGGCAGTCAGAACACTGAAGCTTTCTTT.

V and J are TRBV6-1 and TRBJ1-1, with TRBD1 identical over 7 bases. V trimming: 6 bases; J trimming: 5 bases; junction bases outside the gene matches: 9. Germline assignment: CDR1 MNHNS and CDR2 SASEGT. CDR3 length: 14 amino acids. This CDR3 is CASRPGQTGTEAFF. CDR3 DNA sequence: TGTGCCAGCAGACCGGGACAGACTGGAACTGAAGCTTTCTTT.

In its sample, this clone was seen once. This chain connects TRBV15 to TRBJ1-4; possibly TRBD1 for D (5 bases). The CDR3 runs 13 residues. V lost 3 bases, J lost 8 bases, and 10 bases lay in between. Per the germline V gene, CDR1 is LNHNV and CDR2 is YYDKDF (reference sequence). The chain's CDR3 is CATSRQGREKLFF. DNA for the CDR3: TGTGCCACCAGCAGGCAGGGTAGGGAAAAACTGTTTTTT.

This clone was seen only a few times. The J gene is TRBJ2-1, the V gene TRBV30; D not resolved. The CDR3 runs 13 residues. In germline, CDR1 is GTSNPN, CDR2 SVGIG (reference sequence). The germline V and J ends were trimmed by 3 bases and 0 bases, with 6 bases remaining between them. CDR3 amino acids: CAWSWSSYNEQFF. The CDR3 DNA reads as TGTGCCTGGAGCTGGAGCTCCTACAATGAGCAGTTCTTC.

The chain uses TRBV5-4 and TRBJ2-7; 8 nucleotides match TRBD2. CDR1 and CDR2 from the germline V gene are SGHNT and YYREEE (reference sequence). CDR3 length: 14 amino acids. Losses at the gene ends were 4 bases for V and 5 bases for J; bases not matched to a gene: 8. CDR3 sequence: CASSTRGGSHEQYF. CDR3 DNA sequence: TGTGCCAGCAGCACCCGGGGGGGTTCCCACGAGCAGTACTTC.

This chain joins TRBV19 and TRBJ1-4; 11 bases match TRBD1. The CDR3 length is 14 residues. After removal of 7 bases from V and 9 bases from J, the junction contained 7 bases not matched to a gene. Germline V gives CDR1 LNHDA, CDR2 SQIVND (reference sequence). The CDR3 coding sequence is TGTGCCAGTAACACGGGACAGGGGGGGCAAAAACTGTTTTTT. Translated, it gives CASNTGQGGQKLFF.

Details on this clone: The sample contains more than one DNA sequence encoding this CDR3. V usage is TRBV6-4 and J usage is TRBJ1-1; D not resolved. CDR3 length equals 13 residues. Germline V gene lookup returns CDR1 MRHNA and CDR2 SNTAGT. V lost 2 bases and J 5 bases, leaving 9 bases between the germline ends. The CDR3 loop reads CASSDEGGTEAFF. The CDR3 DNA is TGTGCCAGCAGTGACGAAGGAGGGACTGAAGCTTTCTTT.